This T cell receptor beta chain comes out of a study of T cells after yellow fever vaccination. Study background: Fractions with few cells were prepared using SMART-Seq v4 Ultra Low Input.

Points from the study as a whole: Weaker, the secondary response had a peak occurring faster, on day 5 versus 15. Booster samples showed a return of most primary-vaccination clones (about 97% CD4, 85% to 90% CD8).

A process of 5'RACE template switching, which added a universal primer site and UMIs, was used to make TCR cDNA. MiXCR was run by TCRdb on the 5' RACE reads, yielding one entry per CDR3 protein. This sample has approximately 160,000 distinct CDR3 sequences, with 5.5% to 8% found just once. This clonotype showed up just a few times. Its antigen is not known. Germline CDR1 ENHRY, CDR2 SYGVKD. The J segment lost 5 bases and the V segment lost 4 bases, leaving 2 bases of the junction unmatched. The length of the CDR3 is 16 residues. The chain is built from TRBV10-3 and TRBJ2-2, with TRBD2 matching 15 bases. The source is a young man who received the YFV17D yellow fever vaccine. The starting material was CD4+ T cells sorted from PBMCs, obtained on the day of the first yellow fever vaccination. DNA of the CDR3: TGTGCCATCAGTGGGGGACTAGCGGGGGGAACCGGGGAGCTGTTTTTT. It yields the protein CAISGGLAGGTGELFF.